The 21 T cell receptor beta chains reported below all come from one sample, sequenced in a study of vaccination effects on CD4 cells after COVID-19. Sequencing used immunoSEQ multiplex PCR; TCRdb keeps in-frame clones, though not all of them. This table holds 75,000 to 100,000 clones, under 85% found once. After expansion with viral peptide pools in the ViraFEST assay, antigen-specific CD4+ T cells were sequenced. Having been cultured for around nine days, the cells underwent CD4+ T cell isolation. All participants had two doses of either the BNT162b2 or mRNA-1273 vaccine. What these receptors recognize is not known. The sample was CD4+ T cells from PBMCs cultured with HCoV-OC43 spike peptides, taken after COVID-19 vaccination. Indicated subset: HCoV-OC43 spike overlapping peptide pool stimulation. These receptors came from a human donor who received a COVID-19 vaccine.

V and J are TRBV6-1 and TRBJ1-2; D is uncertain. Germline loops: CDR1 MNHNS, CDR2 SASEGT. V lost 0 bases to trimming and J lost 4 bases, with 15 bases between them. There are 16 residues in the CDR3. In DNA, the CDR3 is TGTGCCAGCAGTGAAGCGCTTCTGGGCAGGAGCTATGGCTACACCTTC. Translation gives CASSEALLGRSYGYTF.

The chain employs TRBV7-2 and TRBJ1-1; D is undetermined. The CDR3 is 12 amino acids. V was cut by 1 base and J by 5 bases, with 5 bases left in between. CDR1 is SGHTA, CDR2 FQGNSA, per germline. The CDR3 DNA sequence: TGTGCCAGCAGCTTAGGGTGGACTGAAGCTTTCTTT. It codes for CASSLGWTEAFF. The whole variable domain, filled in from reference TRBV7-2 and TRBJ1-1, reads GAGVSQSPSNKVTEKGKDVELRCDPISGHTALYWYRQSLGQGLEFLIYFQGNSAPDKSGLPSDRFSAERTGGSVSTLTIQRTQQEDSAVYLCASSLGWTEAFFGQGTRLTVV.

This chain connects TRBV6-1 to TRBJ2-2; unclear D gene. The CDR3 sequence is 14 residues long. Trimming took off 2 bases at V and 7 bases at J, with 11 bases between the two ends. Germline V gene sequence: CDR1 MNHNS, CDR2 SASEGT. The CDR3 sequence: CASSERVGIGELFF. CDR3 sequence (DNA): TGTGCCAGCAGTGAAAGAGTGGGAATCGGGGAGCTGTTTTTT.

The CDR3 region has the DNA TGTGCCACCAGTAGTTTTTCCCCAGATACGCAGTATTTT. Translation: CATSSFSPDTQYF. The chain carries TRBV24-1 and TRBJ2-3; the D is unclear. Germline-derived CDR1 and CDR2 are KGHDR and SFDVKD. V was shortened by 6 bases and J by 4 bases, with 10 bases between the two germline ends. The CDR3 is made up of 13 amino acids.

The chain uses TRBV19 and TRBJ2-7, with D perhaps given as TRBD1 or TRBD2 (6 bases each). V was pared by 6 bases and J by 5 bases, with 14 bases between. Looked up from germline, CDR1 is LNHDA and CDR2 is SQIVND (reference sequence). CDR3 length: 13 residues. The CDR3 protein is CASRRGAENEQYV. DNA for the CDR3: TGTGCCAGTAGAAGGGGGGCGGAGAACGAGCAGTACGTC.

The chain carries TRBV6-5 and TRBJ1-1; 7 bases are a match to TRBD1. The germline CDR1 and CDR2 sequences are MNHEY and SVGAGI. V dropped 6 bases and J dropped 5; count of bases not matched to a gene: 9. The CDR3 spans 14 residues. The CDR3 bases are TGTGCCAGCAGATCCACAGGGGTATTTACTGAAGCTTTCTTT. Its translation is CASRSTGVFTEAFF.

V and J are TRBV12-5 and TRBJ2-4, with D perhaps TRBD2 (6 bases). The CDR3 is 15 residues long. Germline CDR1 is LGHNT and CDR2 is FRNRAP. The V gene lost 4 bases and the J gene lost 10 bases, with 20 bases spanning the gap. The CDR3 DNA reads TGTGCTAGTGGTTCCATTAGCGGCGGGATTGGTATTCAGTACTTC. Translated, it gives CASGSISGGIGIQYF.

The V gene is TRBV18, the J gene TRBJ1-2; TRBD1 matches at 7 bases. V dropped 4 bases and J dropped 2; count of bases not matched to a gene: 4. From germline, CDR1 is KGHSH and CDR2 LQKENI. The CDR3 spans 14 residues. The CDR3 protein is CASSLAGQNYGYTF. The CDR3 coding sequence is TGTGCCAGCTCACTAGCGGGACAGAACTATGGCTACACCTTC. The variable domain in full, with the rest retrieved from reference TRBV18 and TRBJ1-2, is NAGVMQNPRHLVRRRGQEARLRCSPMKGHSHVYWYRQLPEEGLKFMVYLQKENIIDESGMPKERFSAEFPKEGPSILRIQQVVRGDSAAYFCASSLAGQNYGYTFGSGTRLTVV.

The chain uses TRBV28 and TRBJ2-3, with D uncertain. V lost 3 bases and J 5 bases, leaving 3 bases between the germline ends. Germline assignment: CDR1 MDHEN and CDR2 SYDVKM. CDR3 size: 11 residues. The CDR3 protein is CASSLQDTQYF. CDR3 nucleotide sequence: TGTGCCAGCAGTTTGCAAGATACGCAGTATTTT.

The chain has TRBV11-2 and TRBJ2-1; D is perhaps TRBD2 (6 bases). CDR1 SGHAT and CDR2 FQNNGV come from the germline V gene. V lost 3 bases, J lost 8 bases, and 20 bases lay in between. The CDR3 length is 16 residues. CDR3 protein: CASSFRMAGTGDEQFF. The CDR3 region has the DNA TGTGCCAGCAGCTTTAGGATGGCGGGGACTGGGGATGAGCAGTTCTTC. Drawing the rest from reference TRBV11-2 and TRBJ2-1, the complete variable domain is EAGVAQSPRYKIIEKRQSVAFWCNPISGHATLYWYQQILGQGPKLLIQFQNNGVVDDSQLPKDRFSAERLKGVDSTLKIQPAKLEDSAVYLCASSFRMAGTGDEQFFGPGTRLTVL.

This rearrangement joins TRBV27 to TRBJ2-3, with D unresolved. Trimming took off 10 bases at V and 4 bases at J, with 0 bases between the two ends. Germline V gene sequence: CDR1 MNHEY, CDR2 SMNVEV (reference sequence). CDR3 size: 8 residues. CDR3 in DNA: TGTGCCACAGATACGCAGTATTTT. The encoded protein is CATDTQYF.

The V gene is TRBV21-1, the J gene TRBJ2-3; TRBD2 is the table's D call, not checked against the DNA. TRBV21-1 is described as a pseudogene. CDR3 size: 19 residues. This CDR3 is CASSEGSGLAGDWTDTQYF. CDR3 in DNA: TGTGCCAGCAGCGAAGGATCGGGACTAGCGGGGGATTGGACAGATACGCAGTATTTT.

The CDR3 sequence: CASSVAPGQGNGYTF. The CDR3, as DNA: TGTGCCAGCAGCGTCGCCCCGGGACAGGGTAATGGCTACACCTTC. The rearrangement links TRBV9 to TRBJ1-2, with 9 bases matching TRBD1. The V gene's germline CDR1 is SGDLS and CDR2 YYNGEE. The junction had 8 bases not matched to a gene; V was cut back by 2 bases and J by 6 bases. The CDR3 length is 15 residues.

The genes are TRBV7-9 and TRBJ2-7; either TRBD1 or TRBD2 may supply D (6 bases each). CDR1 and CDR2 (germline): SEHNR, FQNEAQ (reference sequence). V was shortened by 3 bases and J by 6 bases, with 12 bases between the two germline ends. The CDR3 is made up of 13 amino acids. The CDR3 DNA is TGTGCCAGCAGCTTGAGGGGGGAACGCGAGCAGTACGTC. Protein product: CASSLRGEREQYV.

This clone appeared once. The rearrangement joins TRBV5-1 to TRBJ2-3, with 8 bases matching TRBD1. Germline CDR1 SGHRS, CDR2 YFSETQ. J was trimmed by 1 base and V by 1 base; bases with no gene match: 2. This CDR3 is 15 amino acids long. CDR3 nucleotides: TGCGCCAGCAGCTTGTTGGGACAGGGCACAGATACGCAGTATTTT. Translated, it gives CASSLLGQGTDTQYF.

The chain joins TRBV28 to TRBJ1-5; perhaps TRBD1 as D (5 bases). This CDR3 has 15 residues. Trimming took 6 bases from V and 3 from J, leaving 15 bases between them. Germline CDR1 MDHEN, CDR2 SYDVKM. This CDR3 reads CASSLAGGDNQPQHF. The DNA for the CDR3 is TGTGCCAGCAGCCTTGCGGGAGGGGACAATCAGCCCCAGCATTTT.

The chain joins TRBV28 to TRBJ1-4, with 9 positions matching TRBD1. Trimming took 6 bases from V and 6 from J; bases not matched to a gene: 5. The CDR3 length is 14 residues. CDR1 and CDR2 from the germline V gene are MDHEN and SYDVKM. In DNA form, the CDR3 reads TGTGCCAGCAGCAACAGGGGGCGGGATGAAAAACTGTTTTTT. Its protein product is CASSNRGRDEKLFF. Combining the CDR3 with reference TRBV28 and TRBJ1-4 gives the whole variable domain DVKVTQSSRYLVKRTGEKVFLECVQDMDHENMFWYRQDPGLGLRLIYFSYDVKMKEKGDIPEGYSVSREKKERFSLILESASTNQTSMYLCASSNRGRDEKLFFGSGTQLSVL.

This sequence joins TRBV5-1 and TRBJ2-1; 7 nucleotides agree with TRBD2. The V segment lost 3 bases and the J segment 7 bases; nucleotides outside the gene matches: 7. The CDR3 is made up of 14 amino acids. Looked up from germline, CDR1 is SGHRS and CDR2 is YFSETQ. Written as DNA, the CDR3 is TGCGCCAGCAGCTCGACCCGGGAGGCTAATGAGCAGTTCTTC. Encoded protein: CASSSTREANEQFF.

The chain joins TRBV6-5 to TRBJ2-6; TRBD1 is a possible D gene (5 bases). Germline V gene sequence: CDR1 MNHEY, CDR2 SVGAGI. This CDR3 is built from 14 residues. Trimming stripped 10 bases from V and 1 base from J, with 11 bases between. This CDR3 is CATRGGSGANVLTF. Here the CDR3 DNA reads TGTGCCACAAGGGGCGGATCTGGGGCCAACGTCCTGACTTTC.

The rearrangement uses TRBV25-1 and TRBJ1-5; D not certain. Germline CDR1 reads MGHDK; CDR2 reads SYGVNS. The V and J ends lost 7 bases and 7 bases respectively, with 14 bases between them. This CDR3 is 13 amino acids long. CDR3 loop: CASKGKEGQPQHF. CDR3 nucleotide sequence: TGTGCCAGCAAGGGCAAGGAAGGCCAGCCCCAGCATTTT. The full variable domain, rest sourced from reference TRBV25-1 and TRBJ1-5, is EADIYQTPRYLVIGTGKKITLECSQTMGHDKMYWYQQDPGMELHLIHYSYGVNSTEKGDLSSESTVSRIRTEHFPLTLESARPSHTSQYLCASKGKEGQPQHFGDGTRLSIL.

V is TRBV6-5 and J is TRBJ1-3, with a tentative D call TRBD1 (6 bases). The V end lost 9 bases, the J end lost 7 bases, and 16 bases lay between the germline ends. Germline CDR1 and CDR2: MNHEY and SVGAGI. CDR3 length: 13 amino acids. CDR3 in amino acids: CASKQGARNTIYF. In DNA, the CDR3 is TGTGCCAGTAAACAGGGAGCTAGGAACACCATATATTTT.